This passage covers 3 T cell receptor beta chains from one sample sequenced in a study of T cells in Graves' hyperthyroidism and ophthalmopathy. Amplification of TCR beta CDR3 regions was performed using RNA transcripts as template. First-round RT-PCR targeting the TCR CDR3 was performed with the HTBI primer set. Each CDR3 protein is one row after TCRdb ran MiXCR on the multiplex PCR reads. The data hold about 840,000 distinct CDR3 sequences, with roughly 40% observed a single time. Sequenced: blood. All receptors come from a young man with Graves' hyperthyroidism.

V is TRBV7-2 and J is TRBJ1-2; no firm D call. Germline CDR1 SGHTA, CDR2 FQGNSA. The CDR3 spans 16 residues. V dropped 0 bases and J dropped 3 bases, with 14 bases sitting between them. The chain's CDR3 is CASSLARSEGDYGYTF. The CDR3 DNA sequence: TGTGCCAGCAGCTTAGCGCGATCTGAGGGCGACTATGGCTACACCTTC. Supplemented by reference TRBV7-2 and TRBJ1-2, the full variable domain reads GAGVSQSPSNKVTEKGKDVELRCDPISGHTALYWYRQSLGQGLEFLIYFQGNSAPDKSGLPSDRFSAERTGGSVSTLTIQRTQQEDSAVYLCASSLARSEGDYGYTFGSGTRLTVV.

There are a few counts of this clonotype. V and J are TRBV12-3 or TRBV12-4 and TRBJ1-5, with D maybe TRBD1 (6 bases). The CDR3 runs 15 residues. The V end was cut by 5 bases, the J end by 6 bases, with 17 bases between. As DNA, the CDR3 is TGTGCCAGCAGTCTCGGGACACCTCGGGCTCAGCCCCAGCATTTT. This encodes CASSLGTPRAQPQHF.

Worth noting for this clonotype: A single base separates this from a much larger clone, so it may be a read error. The rearrangement links TRBV29-1 to TRBJ1-2; tentative D call: TRBD1 (6 bases). The CDR3 extends over 13 amino acids. The V gene's germline CDR1 is SQVTM and CDR2 ANQGSEA. The CDR3 coding sequence is TGCAGCGTTGTCGGGGGCGAGGGCTATGACTACACCTTC. Encoded protein: CSVVGGEGYDYTF.